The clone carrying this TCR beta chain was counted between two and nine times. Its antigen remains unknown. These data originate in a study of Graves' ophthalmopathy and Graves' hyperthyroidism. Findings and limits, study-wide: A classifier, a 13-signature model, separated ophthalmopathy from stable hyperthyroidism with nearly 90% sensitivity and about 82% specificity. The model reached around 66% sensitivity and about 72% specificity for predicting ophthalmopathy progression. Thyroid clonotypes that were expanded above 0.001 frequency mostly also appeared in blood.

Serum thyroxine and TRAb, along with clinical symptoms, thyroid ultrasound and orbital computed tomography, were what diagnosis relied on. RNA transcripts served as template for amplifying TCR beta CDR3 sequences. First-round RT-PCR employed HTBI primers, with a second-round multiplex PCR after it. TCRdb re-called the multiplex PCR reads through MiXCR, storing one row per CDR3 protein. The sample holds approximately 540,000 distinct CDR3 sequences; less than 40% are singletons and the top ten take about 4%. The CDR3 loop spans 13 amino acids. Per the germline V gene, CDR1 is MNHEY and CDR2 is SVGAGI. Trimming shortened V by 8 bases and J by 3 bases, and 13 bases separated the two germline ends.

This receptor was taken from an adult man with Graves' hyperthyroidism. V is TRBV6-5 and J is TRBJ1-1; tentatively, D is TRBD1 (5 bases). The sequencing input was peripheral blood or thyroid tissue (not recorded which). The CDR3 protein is CASRPLGDTEAFF. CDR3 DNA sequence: TGTGCCAGCCGCCCCCTGGGGGACACTGAAGCTTTCTTT.